These T cell receptor beta chains were read from a single sample in a study of CD8 T cells in Susac syndrome. TCRdb processed the immunoSEQ multiplex PCR reads anew with MiXCR; each CDR3 protein has one entry. There are 65,000 to 100,000 distinct CDR3 sequences in the sample; about 96% occur only once, and approximately 0.41% lies in the top ten. The material sequenced was CD8+ T cells from PBMCs. The receptors stem from a human donor with Susac syndrome. Each CDR3 is given with its conserved first and last residue. A D gene is named only where the DNA matches it firmly. Size is stated for part of the rows, as once, few or many counts, or as a class when the clone is expanded.

j_gene: TRBJ1-2; v_gene: TRBV5-1; d_gene: NA; abundance: NA; CDR3nt: TGCGCCAGCAGCCCAGCGGGGGCGAGAGGCTACACCTTC; CDR3aa: CASSPAGARGYTF
j_gene: TRBJ2-3; v_gene: TRBV7-9; d_gene: NA; abundance: NA; CDR3nt: TGTGCCAGCAGCCTCCCACATGATACGCAGTATTTT; CDR3aa: CASSLPHDTQYF
j_gene: TRBJ2-1; v_gene: TRBV20-1; d_gene: TRBD2; abundance: NA; CDR3nt: TGCAGGGGGGGAACTAGCGGAGCCACGTACAATGAGCAGTTCTTC; CDR3aa: CRGGTSGATYNEQFF
j_gene: TRBJ1-2; v_gene: TRBV9; d_gene: TRBD1; abundance: NA; CDR3nt: TGTGCCAGCAGCTTACCAGGGGGTGGCTACACCTTC; CDR3aa: CASSLPGGGYTF
j_gene: TRBJ2-1; v_gene: TRBV24-1; d_gene: NA; abundance: NA; CDR3nt: TGTGCCACCAGTGCCCCAAATGGATGGGGGTGGGGGAATGAGCAGTTCTTC; CDR3aa: CATSAPNGWGWGNEQFF
j_gene: TRBJ2-5; v_gene: TRBV24-1; d_gene: NA; abundance: NA; CDR3nt: TGTGCCACCAGTGATACTTGGGGGGAGGAGACCCAGTACTTC; CDR3aa: CATSDTWGEETQYF
j_gene: TRBJ2-7; v_gene: TRBV7-9; d_gene: NA; abundance: NA; CDR3nt: TGTGCCAGCAGAAACGGACAGTCCTACGAGCAGTACTTC; CDR3aa: CASRNGQSYEQYF
j_gene: TRBJ2-2; v_gene: TRBV4-3; d_gene: NA; abundance: NA; CDR3nt: TGCGCCTCCAACCCAGGATCGAACACCGGGGAGCTGTTTTTT; CDR3aa: CASNPGSNTGELFF
j_gene: TRBJ2-7; v_gene: TRBV13; d_gene: NA; abundance: NA; CDR3nt: TGTGCCAGCAGCTCAACGGATACGGACACGTTATACGAGCAGTACTTC; CDR3aa: CASSSTDTDTLYEQYF
j_gene: TRBJ2-7; v_gene: TRBV7-2; d_gene: TRBD2; abundance: NA; CDR3nt: TGTGCCAGCAGCTTTTTTGGCACGGGAGGAGTATACGAGCAGTACTTC; CDR3aa: CASSFFGTGGVYEQYF
j_gene: TRBJ2-7; v_gene: TRBV20-1; d_gene: TRBD2; abundance: once; CDR3nt: TGCAGTGCTCCCGGGACTAGCGGGAGGGGAGACGAGCAGTACTTC; CDR3aa: CSAPGTSGRGDEQYF
j_gene: TRBJ2-7; v_gene: TRBV5-6; d_gene: NA; abundance: NA; CDR3nt: TGTGCCAGCACCACCCGGGCAATATCCTACGAGCAGTACTTC; CDR3aa: CASTTRAISYEQYF
j_gene: TRBJ2-5; v_gene: TRBV20-1; d_gene: NA; abundance: NA; CDR3nt: TGCAGTGCTATCAATAGGGCATCGGGGACCCAGTACTTC; CDR3aa: CSAINRASGTQYF
j_gene: TRBJ2-1; v_gene: TRBV20-1; d_gene: NA; abundance: NA; CDR3nt: TGCAGTGCTAGAATCAGGGGATGGAATGAGCAGTTCTTC; CDR3aa: CSARIRGWNEQFF
j_gene: TRBJ1-5; v_gene: TRBV12-3/TRBV12-4; d_gene: NA; abundance: NA; CDR3nt: TGTGCCAGCAGTTTATCGGCTCAGCCCCAGCATTTT; CDR3aa: CASSLSAQPQHF
j_gene: TRBJ1-6; v_gene: TRBV13; d_gene: TRBD1; abundance: NA; CDR3nt: TGTGCCAGCAGCCCCACAGGGGCGCGGAGCTCCTATAATTCACCCCTCCACTTT; CDR3aa: CASSPTGARSSYNSPLHF
j_gene: TRBJ2-7; v_gene: TRBV20-1; d_gene: NA; abundance: NA; CDR3nt: TGCAGTGCTAGGTCATACGACTACGAGCAGTACTTC; CDR3aa: CSARSYDYEQYF
j_gene: TRBJ2-3; v_gene: TRBV20-1; d_gene: TRBD2; abundance: NA; CDR3nt: TGCAGTGCTAGAAGGCCTCGAGGCGGGAGAGGGCAGTATTTT; CDR3aa: CSARRPRGGRGQYF
j_gene: TRBJ2-6; v_gene: TRBV28; d_gene: NA; abundance: once; CDR3nt: TGTGCCAGCAGTTTTTACTCCTCTGGGGCCAACGTCCTGACTTTC; CDR3aa: CASSFYSSGANVLTF
j_gene: TRBJ2-1; v_gene: TRBV4-2; d_gene: NA; abundance: few; CDR3nt: TGTGCCAGCAGCCTCGGGTCCCCGAATGAGCAGTTCTTC; CDR3aa: CASSLGSPNEQFF
j_gene: TRBJ1-1; v_gene: TRBV24-1; d_gene: NA; abundance: NA; CDR3nt: TGTGCCACCAGTGAGCGGACGACATCTGAAGCTTTCTTT; CDR3aa: CATSERTTSEAFF
j_gene: TRBJ2-1; v_gene: TRBV6-2/TRBV6-3; d_gene: TRBD2; abundance: NA; CDR3nt: TGTGCCAGCAGTCCGTACGACAGGCGGGGGGGAAACAATGAGCAGTTCTTC; CDR3aa: CASSPYDRRGGNNEQFF
j_gene: TRBJ1-1; v_gene: TRBV19; d_gene: NA; abundance: once; CDR3nt: TGTGCCAGTAGTATAGCAGGGGACGGTGAAGCTTTCTTT; CDR3aa: CASSIAGDGEAFF
j_gene: TRBJ1-2; v_gene: TRBV29-1; d_gene: NA; abundance: NA; CDR3nt: TGCAGCGTTGAAGGTCTCACAGGGAGCTATGGCTACACCTTC; CDR3aa: CSVEGLTGSYGYTF
j_gene: TRBJ2-7; v_gene: TRBV20-1; d_gene: TRBD2; abundance: NA; CDR3nt: TGCAGTGCCGGGACTAGCGGGAGGTGGGTCTCCTACGAGCAGTACTTC; CDR3aa: CSAGTSGRWVSYEQYF
j_gene: TRBJ1-1; v_gene: TRBV27; d_gene: NA; abundance: NA; CDR3nt: TGTGCCAGCAGTCATAAGCTGAACACTGAAGCTTTCTTT; CDR3aa: CASSHKLNTEAFF
j_gene: TRBJ2-5; v_gene: TRBV28; d_gene: NA; abundance: NA; CDR3nt: TGTGCCAGCAGCTTAGTAGAGACCCAGTACTTC; CDR3aa: CASSLVETQYF
j_gene: TRBJ1-1; v_gene: TRBV12-3/TRBV12-4; d_gene: NA; abundance: NA; CDR3nt: TGTGCCAGCAGTTTAGCCACTGAAGCTTTCTTT; CDR3aa: CASSLATEAFF
j_gene: TRBJ2-6; v_gene: TRBV7-8; d_gene: NA; abundance: NA; CDR3nt: TGTGCCAGCAGCTTAGCGGTAGGCCTAGACAACTCTGGGGCCAACGTCCTGACTTTC; CDR3aa: CASSLAVGLDNSGANVLTF
j_gene: TRBJ1-5; v_gene: TRBV21-1; d_gene: NA; abundance: NA; CDR3nt: TGTGCCAGCACCCCTTCGTCCCCCGACAGGGACAGCAATCAGCCCCAGCATTTT; CDR3aa: CASTPSSPDRDSNQPQHF
j_gene: TRBJ2-7; v_gene: TRBV6-1; d_gene: TRBD1; abundance: NA; CDR3nt: TGTGCCAGCAGTGAATGGGACAGGCCGTACGAGCAGTACTTC; CDR3aa: CASSEWDRPYEQYF
j_gene: TRBJ1-4; v_gene: TRBV14; d_gene: NA; abundance: NA; CDR3nt: TGTGCCAGCAGCCAAACGATTTTTCAGGGTGGTGAAAAACTGTTTTTT; CDR3aa: CASSQTIFQGGEKLFF
j_gene: TRBJ1-2; v_gene: TRBV2; d_gene: NA; abundance: NA; CDR3nt: TGTGCCAGCAGTGAGCACCCCAACTTTAACTATGGCTACACCTTC; CDR3aa: CASSEHPNFNYGYTF
j_gene: TRBJ2-3; v_gene: TRBV20-1; d_gene: NA; abundance: NA; CDR3nt: TGCAGTGCTAGAGGACTAGACGGGATAACAGATACGCAGTATTTT; CDR3aa: CSARGLDGITDTQYF
j_gene: TRBJ1-5; v_gene: TRBV19; d_gene: NA; abundance: NA; CDR3nt: TGTGCCAGTAGCCGGTCGGGGGGAACCAATCAGCCCCAGCATTTT; CDR3aa: CASSRSGGTNQPQHF
j_gene: TRBJ2-2; v_gene: TRBV7-2; d_gene: NA; abundance: NA; CDR3nt: TGTGCCAGCAGCCCCTCCCTTCGTAGGACCGGGGAGCTGTTTTTT; CDR3aa: CASSPSLRRTGELFF
j_gene: TRBJ2-1; v_gene: TRBV12-3/TRBV12-4; d_gene: NA; abundance: NA; CDR3nt: TGTGCCAGCGCGAGGACTTCCGACAATGAGCAGTTCTTC; CDR3aa: CASARTSDNEQFF
j_gene: TRBJ2-1; v_gene: TRBV20-1; d_gene: NA; abundance: NA; CDR3nt: TGCAGTGCCCCGGGTGGTGAGCAGTTCTTC; CDR3aa: CSAPGGEQFF
j_gene: TRBJ2-7; v_gene: TRBV14; d_gene: NA; abundance: NA; CDR3nt: TGTGCCAGCAGCCAAGAGAGGGGGACTAAGGCATCCGAGCAGTACTTC; CDR3aa: CASSQERGTKASEQYF
j_gene: TRBJ2-1; v_gene: TRBV9; d_gene: NA; abundance: NA; CDR3nt: TGTGCCAGCAGCGTAGACAGGAATGAGCAGTTCTTC; CDR3aa: CASSVDRNEQFF
j_gene: TRBJ2-1; v_gene: TRBV29-1; d_gene: NA; abundance: NA; CDR3nt: TGCAGCGTTGAGCATTCCTACAATGAGCAGTTCTTC; CDR3aa: CSVEHSYNEQFF
j_gene: TRBJ2-5; v_gene: TRBV7-2; d_gene: NA; abundance: NA; CDR3nt: TGTGCCAGCAGCTTAAGTCCCCAGCCCCAGTACTTC; CDR3aa: CASSLSPQPQYF
j_gene: TRBJ1-1; v_gene: TRBV20-1; d_gene: NA; abundance: NA; CDR3nt: TGCAGTGCTAGTTGGGTACACACTGAAGCTTTCTTT; CDR3aa: CSASWVHTEAFF
j_gene: TRBJ2-5; v_gene: TRBV5-1; d_gene: TRBD2; abundance: NA; CDR3nt: TGCGCCAGCAGCCCTCGGTCCAGCGGGAGGAAAGAGACCCAGTACTTC; CDR3aa: CASSPRSSGRKETQYF
j_gene: TRBJ2-1; v_gene: TRBV7-8; d_gene: NA; abundance: NA; CDR3nt: TGTGCCAGCAGCTTAGGGGAAGGTGAGCAGTTCTTC; CDR3aa: CASSLGEGEQFF
j_gene: TRBJ1-1; v_gene: TRBV18; d_gene: NA; abundance: NA; CDR3nt: TGTGCCAGCTCACCATCGGGGGAAGGACAGTGGATGAACACTGAAGCTTTCTTT; CDR3aa: CASSPSGEGQWMNTEAFF
j_gene: TRBJ2-1; v_gene: TRBV20-1; d_gene: NA; abundance: NA; CDR3nt: TGCAGTGCCGGTATGGGATGGGGGTTCTTC; CDR3aa: CSAGMGWGFF
j_gene: TRBJ1-2; v_gene: TRBV7-9; d_gene: NA; abundance: once; CDR3nt: TGTGCCAGCGAGGTGGGAAATAACTATGGCTACACCTTC; CDR3aa: CASEVGNNYGYTF
j_gene: TRBJ2-7; v_gene: TRBV2; d_gene: NA; abundance: NA; CDR3nt: TGTGCCAGCCTACTCCGGGGGAAGGGGTCCTACGAGCAGTACTTC; CDR3aa: CASLLRGKGSYEQYF
j_gene: TRBJ1-5; v_gene: TRBV29-1; d_gene: NA; abundance: NA; CDR3nt: TGCAGCGTTTCGGGCGGGGAGGAGAGCAATCAGCCCCAGCATTTT; CDR3aa: CSVSGGEESNQPQHF